The source of this T cell receptor (beta chain) is a study of somatic mutations in cytotoxic T cells in rheumatoid arthritis. Across the whole study: A roughly 28 ml EDTA sample of patient blood was drawn right after diagnosis, before any treatment. Study observations and caveats: A single CD8+ clone exceeded 20% of CD8+ cells in 8 of 65 patients. Rheumatoid arthritis patients, but not healthy controls, exhibited increasing CD8+ clonality with age.

The germline V gene encodes CDR1 DFQATT and CDR2 SNEGSKA (reference sequence). The germline V and J ends were trimmed by 5 bases and 11 bases, with 15 bases remaining between them. The CDR3 consists of 11 residues. Profiling relied on immunoSEQ multiplex PCR, and the TCRdb table lists in-frame clones only, not all of them. The table records several thousand clones, roughly three quarters of them present only once. Remarks on this clone: Its target is not known.

The TCR comes from an adult with rheumatoid arthritis. Sequenced sample: CD8+ T cells sorted from blood. The gene calls are TRBV20-1 and TRBJ2-5, with a possible D match to TRBD1 (7 bases). For the CDR3, the DNA is TGCAGTGCTCGCCAGGCGGGACAGCAGTACTTC. As protein: CSARQAGQQYF.